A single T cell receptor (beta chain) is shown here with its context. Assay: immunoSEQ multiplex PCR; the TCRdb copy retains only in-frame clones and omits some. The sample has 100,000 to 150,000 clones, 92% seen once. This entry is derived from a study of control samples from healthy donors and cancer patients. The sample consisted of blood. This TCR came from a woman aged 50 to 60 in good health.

CDR3 residues: CASSSAWDRGRNEQYF. In DNA form, the CDR3 reads TGTGCCAGCAGTTCAGCTTGGGACAGGGGGAGGAACGAGCAGTACTTC. The gene calls are TRBV6-5 and TRBJ2-7; 11 bases fit TRBD1. Trimming took 4 bases from V and 5 from J; bases not matched to a gene: 10. CDR3 length: 16 amino acids. The germline V gene has CDR1 MNHEY and CDR2 SVGAGI.